The 5 T cell receptor beta chains listed next were all sequenced from one sample in a study of PD-1 blockade in classical Hodgkin lymphoma. Relapses following autologous stem cell transplantation were seen in all patients, with brentuximab vedotin exposure varying. TCRdb's table, derived via immunoSEQ multiplex PCR, lists solely in-frame clones and lacks some. The sample yields about 18,000 clones, more than 75% seen once. Specimen: peripheral blood mononuclear cells (PBMCs), collected before the second cycle of nivolumab. Source of these receptors: a human donor with classical Hodgkin lymphoma.

The gene calls are TRBV10-3 and TRBJ2-2; 7 nucleotides line up with TRBD1. Germline CDR1 is ENHRY and CDR2 is SYGVKD. This CDR3 spans 14 amino acids. Trimming removed 7 bases from V and 5 bases from J; junction bases left unmatched: 7. This chain's CDR3 is CAIKGGLRTGELFF. CDR3 bases: TGTGCCATCAAAGGGGGCCTAAGAACCGGGGAGCTGTTTTTT.

The V call is TRBV6-6, the J call TRBJ1-2; D is unclear. The germline V gene encodes CDR1 MNHNY and CDR2 SVGAGI (reference sequence). The CDR3 spans 13 residues. V lost 4 bases and J 4 bases, leaving 10 bases between the germline ends. CDR3 protein: CASSLEGIYGYTF. The CDR3 DNA follows: TGTGCCAGCAGTTTGGAGGGTATCTATGGCTACACCTTC.

The rearrangement uses TRBV27 and TRBJ1-6; 7 bases agree with TRBD1. The CDR3 is 16 amino acids. Looked up from germline, CDR1 is MNHEY and CDR2 is SMNVEV (reference sequence). V was pared by 5 bases and J by 4 bases, with 8 bases of the junction left unmatched. DNA for the CDR3: TGTGCCAGCAGTGTCACGGGACAGAGGTATAATTCACCCCTCCACTTT. This codes for CASSVTGQRYNSPLHF.

The CDR3, as DNA: TGTGCTGGTTATGGGCAGGGGGGTGGTCAGCCCCAGCATTTT. It codes for CAGYGQGGGQPQHF. The genes are TRBV12-5 and TRBJ1-5, with 7 nucleotides matching TRBD1. CDR1 and CDR2 (germline): LGHNT, FRNRAP. Trimming at V came to 11 bases and at J to 6 bases, leaving 13 bases not matched to a gene. The CDR3 runs to 14 residues.

J is TRBJ2-1 and V is TRBV7-9, with 9 positions matching TRBD2. This CDR3 comprises 18 residues. CDR1 and CDR2 (germline): SEHNR, FQNEAQ (reference sequence). The V gene end was trimmed by 8 bases and the J gene end by 0 bases; junction bases not matched to a gene: 14. CDR3 sequence reads: CASLRAGGRESSYNEQFF. In DNA form, the CDR3 reads TGTGCCAGCTTACGAGCGGGGGGCCGGGAGAGCTCCTACAATGAGCAGTTCTTC.